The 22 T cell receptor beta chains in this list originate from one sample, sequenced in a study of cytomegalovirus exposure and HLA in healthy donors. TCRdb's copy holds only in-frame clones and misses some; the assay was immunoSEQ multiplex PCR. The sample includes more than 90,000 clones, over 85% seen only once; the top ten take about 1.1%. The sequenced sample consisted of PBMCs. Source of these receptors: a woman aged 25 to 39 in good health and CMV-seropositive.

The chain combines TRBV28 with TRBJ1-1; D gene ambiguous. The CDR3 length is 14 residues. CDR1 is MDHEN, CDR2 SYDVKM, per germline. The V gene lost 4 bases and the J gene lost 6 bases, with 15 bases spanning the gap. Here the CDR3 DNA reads TGTGCCAGCAGTTCAGCTCCTGGCGGCCCTGAAGCTTTCTTT. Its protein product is CASSSAPGGPEAFF.

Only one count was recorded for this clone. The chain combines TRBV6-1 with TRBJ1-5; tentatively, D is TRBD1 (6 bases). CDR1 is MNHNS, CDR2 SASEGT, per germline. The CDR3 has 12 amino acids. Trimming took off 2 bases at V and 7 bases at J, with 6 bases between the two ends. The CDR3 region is CASSEQGQPQHF. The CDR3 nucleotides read TGTGCCAGCAGTGAACAGGGGCAGCCCCAGCATTTT.

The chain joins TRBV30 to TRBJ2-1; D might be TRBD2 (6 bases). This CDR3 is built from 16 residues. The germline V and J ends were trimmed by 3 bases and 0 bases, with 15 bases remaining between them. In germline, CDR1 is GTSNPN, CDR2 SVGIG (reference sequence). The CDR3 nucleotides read TGTGCCTGGAGCGATCTAGCGATCAGCTCCTACAATGAGCAGTTCTTC. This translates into CAWSDLAISSYNEQFF.

The CDR3 sequence: CASSLELTSGSTDTQYF. The CDR3 bases are TGTGCCAGCAGCTTGGAGTTGACTAGCGGAAGCACAGATACGCAGTATTTT. The chain combines TRBV5-4 with TRBJ2-3, with 9 bases aligning to TRBD2. The CDR3 has 17 amino acids. Trimming removed 0 bases from V and 0 bases from J; junction bases left unmatched: 5. Germline-derived CDR1 and CDR2 are SGHNT and YYREEE (reference sequence).

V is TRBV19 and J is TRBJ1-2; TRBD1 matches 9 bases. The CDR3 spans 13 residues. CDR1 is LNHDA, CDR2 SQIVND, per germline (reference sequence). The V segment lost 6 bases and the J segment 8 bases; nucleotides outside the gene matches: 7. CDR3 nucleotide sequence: TGTGCCAGTAGGAGGGACAGGGAAGACGGCTACACCTTC. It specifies CASRRDREDGYTF. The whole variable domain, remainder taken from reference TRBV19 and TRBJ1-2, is DGGITQSPKYLFRKEGQNVTLSCEQNLNHDAMYWYRQDPGQGLRLIYYSQIVNDFQKGDIAEGYSVSREKKESFPLTVTSAQKNPTAFYLCASRRDREDGYTFGSGTRLTVV.

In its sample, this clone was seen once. The CDR3 DNA sequence: TGTGCCAGCAGCGTAGAGGAGTACTCTGGAAACACCATATATTTT. It yields the protein CASSVEEYSGNTIYF. The chain carries TRBV9 and TRBJ1-3; no firm D call. Germline-derived CDR1 and CDR2 are SGDLS and YYNGEE. This CDR3 comprises 15 residues. Trimming removed 0 bases from V and 0 bases from J, with 7 bases in between.

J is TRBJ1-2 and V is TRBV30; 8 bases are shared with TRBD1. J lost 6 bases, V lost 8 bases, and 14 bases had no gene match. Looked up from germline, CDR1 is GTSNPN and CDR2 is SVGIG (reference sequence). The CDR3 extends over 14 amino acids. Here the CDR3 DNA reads TGTGCCCAGACACCAGGGGGCATGATGAATGGCTACACCTTC. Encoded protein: CAQTPGGMMNGYTF.

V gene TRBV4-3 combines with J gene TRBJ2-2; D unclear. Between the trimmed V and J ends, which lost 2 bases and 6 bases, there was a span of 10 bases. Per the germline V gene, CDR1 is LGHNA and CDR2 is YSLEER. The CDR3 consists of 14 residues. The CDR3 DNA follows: TGCGCCAGCAGCCAATTAAGCTTATCCGGGGAGCTGTTTTTT. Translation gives CASSQLSLSGELFF.

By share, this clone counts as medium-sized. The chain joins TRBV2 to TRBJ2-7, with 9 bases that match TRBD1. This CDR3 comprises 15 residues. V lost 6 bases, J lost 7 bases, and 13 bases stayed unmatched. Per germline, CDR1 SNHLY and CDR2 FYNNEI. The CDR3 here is CASREPGQGLQEQYF. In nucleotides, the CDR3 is TGTGCCAGCAGGGAGCCGGGACAGGGCCTCCAGGAGCAGTACTTC.

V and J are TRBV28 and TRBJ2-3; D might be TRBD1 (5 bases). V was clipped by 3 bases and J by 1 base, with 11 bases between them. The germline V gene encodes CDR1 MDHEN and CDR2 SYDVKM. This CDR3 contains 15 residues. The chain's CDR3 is CASSLSRRGTDTQYF. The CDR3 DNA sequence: TGTGCCAGCAGTTTGTCCCGCAGGGGCACAGATACGCAGTATTTT.

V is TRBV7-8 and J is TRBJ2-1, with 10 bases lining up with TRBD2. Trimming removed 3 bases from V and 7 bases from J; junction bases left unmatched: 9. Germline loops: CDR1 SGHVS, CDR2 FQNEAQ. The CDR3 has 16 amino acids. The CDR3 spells CASSFLTSGVGNEQFF. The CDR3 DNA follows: TGTGCCAGCAGCTTCCTAACTAGCGGGGTGGGTAATGAGCAGTTCTTC.

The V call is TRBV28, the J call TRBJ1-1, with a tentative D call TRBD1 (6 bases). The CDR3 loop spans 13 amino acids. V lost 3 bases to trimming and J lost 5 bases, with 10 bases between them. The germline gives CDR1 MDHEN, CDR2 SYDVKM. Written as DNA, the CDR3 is TGTGCCAGCAGTTTCCACAGGGCAACTGAAGCTTTCTTT. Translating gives CASSFHRATEAFF.

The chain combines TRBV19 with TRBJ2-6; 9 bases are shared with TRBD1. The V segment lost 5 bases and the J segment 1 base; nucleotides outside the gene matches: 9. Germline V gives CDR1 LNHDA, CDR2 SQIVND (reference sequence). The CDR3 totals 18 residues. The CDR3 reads CASSETGQGFSGANVLTF. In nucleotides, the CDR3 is TGTGCCAGTAGTGAAACGGGACAGGGTTTTTCTGGGGCCAACGTCCTGACTTTC.

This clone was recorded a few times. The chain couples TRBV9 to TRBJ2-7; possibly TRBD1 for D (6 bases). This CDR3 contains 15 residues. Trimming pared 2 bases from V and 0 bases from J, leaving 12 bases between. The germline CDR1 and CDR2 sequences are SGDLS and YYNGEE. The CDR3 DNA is TGTGCCAGCAGCGTCTCGGGACACGGCTCCTACGAGCAGTACTTC. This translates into CASSVSGHGSYEQYF.

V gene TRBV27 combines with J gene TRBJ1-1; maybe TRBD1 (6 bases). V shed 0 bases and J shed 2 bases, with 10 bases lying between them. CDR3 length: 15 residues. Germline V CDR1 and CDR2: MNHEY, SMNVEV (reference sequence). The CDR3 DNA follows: TGTGCCAGCAGTTTATCGACAGGACCAAACACTGAAGCTTTCTTT. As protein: CASSLSTGPNTEAFF.

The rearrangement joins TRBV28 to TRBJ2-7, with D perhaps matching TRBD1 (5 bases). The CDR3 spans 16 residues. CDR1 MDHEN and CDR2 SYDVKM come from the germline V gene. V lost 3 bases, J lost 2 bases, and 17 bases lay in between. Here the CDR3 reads CASSFSGQGRTYEQYF. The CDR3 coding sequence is TGTGCCAGCAGTTTCTCCGGGCAGGGTAGGACCTACGAGCAGTACTTC.

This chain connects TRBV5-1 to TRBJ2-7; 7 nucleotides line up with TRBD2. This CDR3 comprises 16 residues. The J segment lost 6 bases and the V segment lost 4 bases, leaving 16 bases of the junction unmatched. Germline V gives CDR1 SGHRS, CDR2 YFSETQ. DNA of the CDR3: TGCGCCAGCAGCCTGGGGTATGGCGGGAGAGCCTGCGAGCAGTACTTC. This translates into CASSLGYGGRACEQYF.

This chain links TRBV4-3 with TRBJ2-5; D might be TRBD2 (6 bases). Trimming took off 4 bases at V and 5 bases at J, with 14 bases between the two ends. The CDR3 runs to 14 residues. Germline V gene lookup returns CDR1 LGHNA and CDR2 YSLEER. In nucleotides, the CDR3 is TGCGCCAGCAGCCCCGGAGGGCCGGGGGAGACCCAGTACTTC. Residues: CASSPGGPGETQYF.

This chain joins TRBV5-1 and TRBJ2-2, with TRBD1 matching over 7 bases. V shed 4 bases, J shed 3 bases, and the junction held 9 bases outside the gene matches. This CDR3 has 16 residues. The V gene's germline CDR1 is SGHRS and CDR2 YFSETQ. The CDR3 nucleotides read TGCGCCAGCAGCACACAAGGGGGCTGGGACACCGGGGAGCTGTTTTTT. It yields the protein CASSTQGGWDTGELFF.

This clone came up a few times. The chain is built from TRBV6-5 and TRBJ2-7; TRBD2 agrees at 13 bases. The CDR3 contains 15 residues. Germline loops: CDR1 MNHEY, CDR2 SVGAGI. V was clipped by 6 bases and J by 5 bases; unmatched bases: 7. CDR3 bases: TGTGCCAGCAGATACGGACTAGCGGGAGACGACGAGCAGTACTTC. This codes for CASRYGLAGDDEQYF.

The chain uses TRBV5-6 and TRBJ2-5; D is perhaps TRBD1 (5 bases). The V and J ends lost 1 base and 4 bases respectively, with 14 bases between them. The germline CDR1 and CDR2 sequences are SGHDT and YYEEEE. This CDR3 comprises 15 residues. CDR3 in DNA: TGTGCCAGCAGCTTGCCGTCAGGGCCGGGAGAGACCCAGTACTTC. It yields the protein CASSLPSGPGETQYF.

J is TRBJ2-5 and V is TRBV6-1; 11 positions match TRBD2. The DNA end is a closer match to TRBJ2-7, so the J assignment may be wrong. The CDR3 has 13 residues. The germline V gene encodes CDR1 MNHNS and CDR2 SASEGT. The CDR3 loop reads CASSRLAGHEQYF. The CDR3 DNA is TGTGCCAGCAGTCGACTAGCGGGGCACGAGCAGTACTTC.